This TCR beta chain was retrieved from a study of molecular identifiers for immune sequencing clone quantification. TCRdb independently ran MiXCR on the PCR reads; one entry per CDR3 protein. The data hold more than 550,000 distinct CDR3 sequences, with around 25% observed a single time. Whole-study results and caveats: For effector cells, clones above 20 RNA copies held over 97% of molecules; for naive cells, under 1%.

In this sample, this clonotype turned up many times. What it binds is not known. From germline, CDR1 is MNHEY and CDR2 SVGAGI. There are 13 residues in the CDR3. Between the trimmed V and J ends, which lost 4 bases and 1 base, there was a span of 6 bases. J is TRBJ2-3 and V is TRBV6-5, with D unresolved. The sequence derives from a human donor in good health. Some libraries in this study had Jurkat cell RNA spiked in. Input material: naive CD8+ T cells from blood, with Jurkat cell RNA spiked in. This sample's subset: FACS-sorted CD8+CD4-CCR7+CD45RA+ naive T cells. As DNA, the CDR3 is TGTGCCAGCAGTTCGGGTGGCACAGATACGCAGTATTTT. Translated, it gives CASSSGGTDTQYF.